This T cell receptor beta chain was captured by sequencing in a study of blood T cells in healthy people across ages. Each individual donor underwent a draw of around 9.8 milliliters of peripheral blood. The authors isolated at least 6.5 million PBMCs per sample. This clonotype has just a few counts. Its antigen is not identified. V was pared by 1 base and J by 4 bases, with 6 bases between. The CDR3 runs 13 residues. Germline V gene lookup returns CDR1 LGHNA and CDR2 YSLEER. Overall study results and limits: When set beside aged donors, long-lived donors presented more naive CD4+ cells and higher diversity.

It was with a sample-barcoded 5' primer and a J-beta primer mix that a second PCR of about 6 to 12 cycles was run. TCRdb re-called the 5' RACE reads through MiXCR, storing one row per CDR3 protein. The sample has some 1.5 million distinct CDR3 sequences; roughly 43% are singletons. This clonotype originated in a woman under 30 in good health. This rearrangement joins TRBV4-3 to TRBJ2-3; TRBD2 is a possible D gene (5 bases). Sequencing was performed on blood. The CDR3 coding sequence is TGCGCCAGCAGCCAAGTTAGCGCAGATACGCAGTATTTT. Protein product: CASSQVSADTQYF.